The rows below give T cell receptor beta chains drawn from one sample of a study of human T cells and chemical hapten exposure. TCRdb fed the RACE reads into MiXCR, producing one record per CDR3 protein. The sample contains about 120,000 distinct CDR3 sequences, approximately 13% of which appear only once. This sample comprised whole blood, obtained in connection with sensitization to the hapten diphenylcyclopropenone (DPC). These receptors all stem from a woman between 18 and 29 years old with alopecia areata. Some clones in this sample may be carry-over from other donors' samples. Each CDR3 is given with its conserved first and last residue. The order of the fields is CDR3 protein, CDR3 DNA, V gene, D gene, J gene, clone size. D genes are given only for firm matches. The size entry is marked missing in some rows and otherwise reads once, few, many or a size class.

CASRQSPGGRGNTIYF TGTGCCAGCAGACAAAGCCCCGGCGGGCGAGGAAACACCATATATTTT TRBV6-2/TRBV6-3 . TRBJ1-3 few
CATSRDRGETQYF TGTGCCACCAGCAGAGATCGGGGCGAGACCCAGTACTTC TRBV15 . TRBJ2-5 .
CASSGDGGQVTEAFF TGTGCCAGCAGTGGGGACGGGGGGCAGGTCACTGAAGCTTTCTTT TRBV2 . TRBJ1-1 many
CASSLIFQGSNNSPLHF TGTGCCAGCAGCTTAATTTTTCAGGGGTCTAATAATTCACCCCTCCACTTT TRBV7-9 . TRBJ1-6 .
CASSFRSTEAFF TGTGCCAGCAGTTTTCGGTCGACTGAAGCTTTCTTT TRBV6-2/TRBV6-3 . TRBJ1-1 few
CASSVNSRSNQPQHF TGTGCCAGCAGTGTCAACAGTAGGAGCAATCAGCCCCAGCATTTT TRBV2 . TRBJ1-5 .
CASSMRLAGSNEQFF TGTGCCAGTAGTATGAGACTAGCGGGGTCCAATGAGCAGTTCTTC TRBV19 TRBD2 TRBJ2-1 .
CASSSGAGETQYF TGTGCCAGCAGTAGCGGGGCGGGCGAGACCCAGTACTTC TRBV9 TRBD2 TRBJ2-5 few
CASSEGTKGQDYGYTF TGTGCCAGCAGTGAAGGGACCAAGGGACAGGACTATGGCTACACCTTC TRBV25-1 TRBD1 TRBJ1-2 .
CATSEAGELFF TGTGCCACCAGTGAGGCCGGGGAGCTGTTTTTT TRBV15 . TRBJ2-2 few
CASSISAGSSYEQYF TGTGCCAGTAGTATTTCGGCGGGGAGCTCCTACGAGCAGTACTTC TRBV19 . TRBJ2-7 few
CASSLAESTDTQYF TGTGCCAGCAGTTTAGCGGAAAGCACAGATACGCAGTATTTT TRBV6-2/TRBV6-3 . TRBJ2-3 .
CASGLFSGEQFF TGTGCTAGTGGTTTGTTCTCAGGGGAGCAGTTCTTC TRBV12-5 . TRBJ2-1 many
CASSQAPCPGTGCLHGYTF TGCGCCAGCAGCCAAGCACCATGTCCCGGGACAGGGTGTCTCCATGGCTACACCTTC TRBV4-1 TRBD1 TRBJ1-2 .
CASRLNPQGNQPQHF TGTGCAAGTCGCTTAAACCCACAGGGCAATCAGCCCCAGCATTTT TRBV12-2 . TRBJ1-5 .
CASSQGGLGQPPLHF TGCGCCAGCAGCCAAGGGGGGTTAGGGCAGCCACCCCTCCACTTT TRBV4-1 . TRBJ1-6 .
CSAPSGKPTDTQYF TGCAGTGCTCCTAGCGGGAAACCCACAGATACGCAGTATTTT TRBV20-1 TRBD2 TRBJ2-3 few
CAWNKADRGKQPQHF TGTGCCTGGAATAAGGCTGACAGGGGAAAACAGCCCCAGCATTTT TRBV30 TRBD1 TRBJ1-5 .
CSATTGLAGPPFSYEQYF TGCAGTGCCACGACGGGACTAGCGGGTCCTCCTTTCTCCTACGAGCAGTACTTC TRBV20-1 TRBD2 TRBJ2-7 .
CSARPHGGALGNEQFF TGCAGTGCTAGGCCGCACGGGGGGGCCCTCGGCAATGAGCAGTTCTTC TRBV20-1 TRBD2 TRBJ2-1 few
CASSFRETISSSPLHF TGTGCCAGCAGTTTCCGGGAAACAATAAGTTCTTCACCCCTCCACTTT TRBV27 . TRBJ1-6 many
CASILDSHNEQFF . TRBV2 . TRBJ2-1 .
CAWSVTLMGDYTEAFF TGTGCCTGGAGTGTGACACTCATGGGGGACTACACTGAAGCTTTCTTT TRBV30 . TRBJ1-1 many
CASSRRNVEKLFF TGTGCCAGCAGCCGTCGGAACGTTGAAAAACTGTTTTTT TRBV6-2/TRBV6-3 . TRBJ1-4 many
CASSQLGYEQYF TGTGCCAGCAGCCAGTTGGGCTACGAGCAGTACTTC TRBV7-9 . TRBJ2-7 .
CASSASGAGGIDTQYF TGTGCCAGCAGCGCCTCCGGAGCGGGGGGGATTGATACGCAGTATTTT TRBV7-2 TRBD2 TRBJ2-3 .
CSAPPPPGNEQYF TGCAGTGCCCCCCCTCCCCCCGGGAACGAGCAGTACTTC TRBV20-1 . TRBJ2-7 few
CASTKQVTYEQYF TGTGCCAGCACCAAACAGGTGACCTACGAGCAGTACTTC TRBV7-9 . TRBJ2-7 many
CASSSRDKSTDTQYF TGTGCCAGCAGCTCCCGGGACAAAAGCACAGATACGCAGTATTTT TRBV7-8 . TRBJ2-3 .
CASSETSGSYNEQFF TGTGCCAGCAGCGAGACTAGCGGGTCCTACAATGAGCAGTTCTTC TRBV6-2/TRBV6-3 TRBD2 TRBJ2-1 .
CASIGLGLAYEQYF TGTGCCAGCATCGGGCTGGGACTAGCTTACGAGCAGTACTTC TRBV21-1 . TRBJ2-7 .
CASSRRTGGEGQPQHF TGTGCCAGCAGCCGCCGGACAGGGGGCGAGGGTCAGCCCCAGCATTTT TRBV7-7 TRBD1 TRBJ1-5 few
CSVDPTGFNEQFF TGCAGCGTCGACCCCACAGGGTTCAATGAGCAGTTCTTC TRBV29-1 . TRBJ2-1 .
CASSQNSFFFDSPLHF TGTGCCAGCAGCCAGAACAGCTTTTTCTTCGATTCACCCCTCCACTTT TRBV14 . TRBJ1-6 .
CASSLNPRGDGYTF TGTGCCAGCAGCTTGAATCCCAGGGGCGATGGCTACACCTTC TRBV5-5 . TRBJ1-2 few
CASSQDGGLGDEQFF TGTGCCAGCAGCCAAGATGGGGGGTTGGGCGATGAGCAGTTCTTC TRBV3-1 . TRBJ2-1 few